These 9 T cell receptor beta chains share one sample of origin, sequenced in a study of blood T cell repertoires in COVID-19. Repertoires were generated with immunoSEQ multiplex PCR, while TCRdb's copy carries only in-frame clones and drops some. The sample lists 120,000 to 150,000 clones, around 81% occurring once. The sequenced sample consisted of peripheral blood. These receptors came from a middle-aged woman with active or convalescent COVID-19.

The V call is TRBV5-1, the J call TRBJ1-1; weak D call: TRBD1 (6 bases). This CDR3 is built from 13 residues. Germline CDR1 SGHRS, CDR2 YFSETQ. V was clipped by 1 base and J by 7 bases, with 11 bases between them. For the CDR3, the DNA is TGCGCCAGCAGCTTGCAAGACAGGAGTGAAGCTTTCTTT. Translating gives CASSLQDRSEAFF.

The V call is TRBV10-2, the J call TRBJ2-1; 15 nucleotides align to TRBD2. Germline CDR1 and CDR2: WSHSY and SAAADI. There are 17 residues in the CDR3. V lost 3 bases to trimming and J lost 2 bases; unmatched junction nucleotides: 2. The CDR3 loop reads CASSEGLAGGTYNEQFF. The CDR3, as DNA: TGCGCCAGCAGTGAAGGACTAGCGGGAGGGACCTACAATGAGCAGTTCTTC.

The CDR3 is CASRPGTITNEQFF. CDR3 sequence (DNA): TGTGCCAGCAGACCCGGGACTATCACCAATGAGCAGTTCTTC. The J gene is TRBJ2-1, the V gene TRBV3-1 (or the pseudogene TRBV3-2); 7 bases fit TRBD2. V dropped 6 bases and J dropped 6; count of bases not matched to a gene: 8. The CDR3 totals 14 residues. The germline V gene encodes CDR1 LGHDT and CDR2 YNNKEL (reference sequence).

The V gene is TRBV28, the J gene TRBJ1-1; D not resolved. Germline CDR1 reads MDHEN; CDR2 reads SYDVKM. The V end lost 2 bases, the J end lost 1 base, and 8 bases lay between the germline ends. This CDR3 region has 14 residues. DNA of the CDR3: TGTGCCAGCAGTTTACCGGGTTCGAACACTGAAGCTTTCTTT. It is translated as CASSLPGSNTEAFF.

This clone occurred once. CDR3 DNA: TGTGCCAGCAGTCCCCGGCGGGGTTTGGAAGCTTTCTTT. Translation: CASSPRRGLEAFF. This chain connects TRBV28 to TRBJ1-1; D remains unclear. The V gene lost 5 bases and the J gene lost 8 bases, with 15 bases spanning the gap. Germline V gives CDR1 MDHEN, CDR2 SYDVKM. CDR3 size: 13 residues.

The gene calls are TRBV3-1 (or the pseudogene TRBV3-2) and TRBJ2-2; 16 bases map to TRBD2. Germline CDR1 is LGHDT and CDR2 is YNNKEL (reference sequence). The CDR3 is 21 amino acids. The junction had 12 bases not matched to a gene; V was cut back by 1 base and J by 4 bases. The CDR3, as DNA: TGTGCCAGCAGCCAAGCTCTTGCCGGGACTAGCGGGGGGGCCGGCACCGGGGAGCTGTTTTTT. It specifies CASSQALAGTSGGAGTGELFF.

The gene calls are TRBV6-2 or TRBV6-3 and TRBJ2-5; D possibly corresponds to TRBD2 (5 bases). Trimming stripped 5 bases from V and 1 base from J, with 14 bases between. The CDR3 spans 15 residues. Germline CDR1 MNHEY, CDR2 SVGEGT. CDR3 loop: CASSSSRVTQETQYF. The CDR3, as DNA: TGTGCCAGCAGTAGCTCGAGGGTGACCCAAGAGACCCAGTACTTC.

This clone came up a few times. The rearrangement uses TRBV6-6 and TRBJ2-2; D is unclear. This CDR3 is built from 14 residues. Trimming took 5 bases from V and 3 from J, leaving 10 bases between them. Germline V lookup: CDR1 MNHNY, CDR2 SVGAGI (reference sequence). CDR3 sequence: CASSPTTDTGELFF. DNA of the CDR3: TGTGCCAGCAGTCCCACAACAGACACCGGGGAGCTGTTTTTT.

This chain uses TRBV19 with TRBJ2-3, with TRBD1 as a possible D gene (6 bases). V gave up 5 bases and J gave up 0 bases, with 12 bases separating them. In germline, CDR1 is LNHDA, CDR2 SQIVND (reference sequence). The CDR3 is 15 residues long. The CDR3 coding sequence is TGTGCCAGTAGTCTCGGGACACCTAGCACAGATACGCAGTATTTT. It codes for CASSLGTPSTDTQYF.